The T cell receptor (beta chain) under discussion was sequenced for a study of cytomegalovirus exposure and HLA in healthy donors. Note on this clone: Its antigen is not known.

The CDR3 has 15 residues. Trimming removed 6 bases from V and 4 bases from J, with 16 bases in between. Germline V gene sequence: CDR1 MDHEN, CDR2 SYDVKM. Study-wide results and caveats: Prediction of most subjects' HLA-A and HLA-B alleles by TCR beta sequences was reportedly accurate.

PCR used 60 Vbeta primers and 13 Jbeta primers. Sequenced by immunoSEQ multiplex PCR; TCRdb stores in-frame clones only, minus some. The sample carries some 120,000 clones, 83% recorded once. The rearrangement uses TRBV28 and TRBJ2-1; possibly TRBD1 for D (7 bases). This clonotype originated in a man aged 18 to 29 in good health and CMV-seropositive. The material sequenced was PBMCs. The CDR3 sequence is CASRQGGSIYNEQFF. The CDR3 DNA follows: TGTGCCAGCAGGCAGGGGGGTTCTATTTACAATGAGCAGTTCTTC.